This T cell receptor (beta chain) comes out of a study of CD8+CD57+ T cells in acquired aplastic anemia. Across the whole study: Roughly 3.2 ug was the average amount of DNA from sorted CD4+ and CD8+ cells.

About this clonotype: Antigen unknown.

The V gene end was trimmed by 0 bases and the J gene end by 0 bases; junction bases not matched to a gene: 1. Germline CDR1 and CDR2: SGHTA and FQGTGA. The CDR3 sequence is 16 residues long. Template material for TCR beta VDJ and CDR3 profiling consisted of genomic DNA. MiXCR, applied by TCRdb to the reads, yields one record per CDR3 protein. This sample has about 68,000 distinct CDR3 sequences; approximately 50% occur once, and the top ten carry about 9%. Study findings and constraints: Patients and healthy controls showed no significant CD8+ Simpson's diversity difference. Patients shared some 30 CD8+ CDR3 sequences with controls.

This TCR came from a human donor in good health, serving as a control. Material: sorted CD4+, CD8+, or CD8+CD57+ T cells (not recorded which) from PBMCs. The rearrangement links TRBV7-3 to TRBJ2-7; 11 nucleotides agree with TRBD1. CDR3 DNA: TGTGCCAGCAGCTTAACGGGACAGGGGGGCTCCTACGAGCAGTACTTC. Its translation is CASSLTGQGGSYEQYF.